The source of this TCR beta chain is a study of T-cell reconstitution after alpha-beta-depleted transplantation in children listed by TCRdb under 2016. Concerning the study at large: The study quantitatively tracked T-cell immune reconstitution after TCRalphabeta/CD19-depleted allogeneic hematopoietic cell transplantation in children using TCR repertoire profiling.

A word on this clonotype: This clone's antigen is unknown. No clone much larger than this one lies a single base away; base qualities are absent.

Library method: PCR. For sequencing, an Illumina HiSeq 2500 was employed. To normalize quantification of the TCRbeta repertoire, the TCR libraries were built with molecular barcoding that relied on unique molecular identifiers. TCRdb reanalyzed the raw reads on its own, using fastp at Q25 for trimming and MiXCR for clone calling, and kept in-frame beta chains. Duplicate CDR3 protein sequences are folded into a single record with the most common DNA and genes. The table for this sample lists over 550,000 distinct CDR3 sequences; roughly 10% of them were counted only once. The ten largest clonotypes hold around 4% of the sample. CDR1 DFQATT and CDR2 SNEGSKA are derived from the germline V gene (reference sequence). Trimming takes 6 bases from V and 0 bases from J, and the germline ends sit 21 bases apart. Including the terminal cysteine and phenylalanine, the CDR3 comprises 17 residues. Of the read, only the CDR3 DNA is kept; its 51 bases are in frame from base 1.

This material consisted of PBMCs from the stem cell graft donor, taken from the stem cell graft. The clonotype comes from a human donor who donated a stem cell graft to a child with acute myeloid leukemia. The chain couples TRBV20-1 to TRBJ2-1; tentative D gene TRBD2, with 6 bases matching. The CDR3 protein: CSARPLATMSSYNEQFF. The DNA is TGCAGTGCGAGACCGCTAGCGACCATGAGCTCCTACAATGAGCAGTTCTTC.